A single sample gave rise to the 21 T cell receptor beta chains below, sequenced in a study of T-cell reconstitution after alpha-beta-depleted transplantation in children. For TCRbeta, the library was prepared with unique molecular identifiers. TCRdb redid the calling of the PCR reads with MiXCR, one entry per CDR3 protein. The data contain hundreds of thousands of distinct CDR3 sequences, roughly 7.7% of them singletons. The sequencing used PBMCs, mostly from graft donor cells, collected 180 days after TCRalphabeta/CD19-depleted stem cell transplant. These receptors were obtained from a male patient younger than 18 who had a stem cell transplant for acute lymphoblastic leukemia, so the T cells may come from the graft donor.

This clonotype was counted many times. This chain joins TRBV12-5 and TRBJ2-2; D is perhaps TRBD1 (5 bases). The CDR3 runs 15 residues. In germline, CDR1 is LGHNT, CDR2 FRNRAP. Trimming removed 3 bases from V and 7 bases from J, with 15 bases in between. The DNA of the CDR3 is TGTGCTAGTGGTTTTGTCAGGGCCTACCGCGGGGAGCTGTTTTTT. It codes for CASGFVRAYRGELFF.

This clonotype has at least ten counts. The chain combines TRBV7-9 with TRBJ1-2, with no clear D. The length of the CDR3 is 12 residues. CDR1 SEHNR and CDR2 FQNEAQ come from the germline V gene (reference sequence). The V end was cut by 3 bases, the J end by 6 bases, with 8 bases between. The CDR3 DNA reads TGTGCCAGCAGCTTTCGGTTAGATGGCTACACCTTC. Encoded protein: CASSFRLDGYTF. Variable domain in full (rest from reference TRBV7-9 and TRBJ1-2): DTGVSQNPRHKITKRGQNVTFRCDPISEHNRLYWYRQTLGQGPEFLTYFQNEAQLEKSRLLSDRFSAERPKGSFSTLEIQRTEQGDSAMYLCASSFRLDGYTFGSGTRLTVV.

This clonotype was detected many times. For the CDR3, the DNA is TGTGCCAGCAGCCCCCAACAGGGATACACTGAAGCTTTCTTT. Its translation: CASSPQQGYTEAFF. The V and J genes are TRBV9 and TRBJ1-1; the D gene is possibly TRBD1 (6 bases). CDR1 is SGDLS, CDR2 YYNGEE, per germline. The CDR3 length is 14 residues. The V end lost 4 bases, the J end lost 3 bases, and 13 bases lay between the germline ends.

This clonotype has at least ten counts. The chain is built from TRBV19 and TRBJ2-2; TRBD1 matches 7 bases. V gave up 11 bases and J gave up 3 bases; unmatched junction bases: 6. The CDR3 sequence is 13 residues long. The germline V gene encodes CDR1 LNHDA and CDR2 SQIVND (reference sequence). CDR3 residues: CASTGYDTGELFF. As DNA, the CDR3 is TGTGCCTCGACAGGGTATGACACCGGGGAGCTGTTTTTT.

Turning to this clonotype: At one of its ends the junction is not consistent with the germline gene, which may arise from a read error. The genes are TRBV23-1 and TRBJ2-2; tentative D call: TRBD2 (5 bases). TRBV23-1 belongs to the ORF category, with a function that is uncertain. The CDR3 is made up of 13 amino acids. The chain's CDR3 is CASSDRNTGELYF. The CDR3 DNA sequence: TGCGCCAGCAGCGACCGTAACACCGGGGAGCTGTATTTT.

The genes are TRBV18 and TRBJ2-1; possibly TRBD1 for D (6 bases). Germline CDR1 is KGHSH and CDR2 is LQKENI. The V end lost 3 bases, the J end lost 9 bases, and 12 bases lay between the germline ends. The CDR3 runs 13 residues. In DNA, the CDR3 is TGTGCCAGCTCACCCACAGGGCACGGTGAGCAGTTCTTC. The encoded protein is CASSPTGHGEQFF.

The table lists this clonotype with many counts. The chain recombines TRBV20-1 with TRBJ2-7, with TRBD2 matching over 7 bases. Germline lookup yields CDR1 DFQATT and CDR2 SNEGSKA (reference sequence). CDR3 length: 17 residues. V lost 0 bases, J lost 0 bases, and 11 bases stayed unmatched. CDR3 DNA sequence: TGCAGTGCTAGAGATATGGGCGGGAGTGCTAGCTCCTACGAGCAGTACTTC. As protein: CSARDMGGSASSYEQYF.

This clonotype was counted ten times or more. The chain has TRBV12-3 or TRBV12-4 and TRBJ1-1; no clear D. The CDR3 is 15 residues long. Trimming shortened V by 5 bases and J by 5 bases, and 18 bases separated the two germline ends. CDR3 sequence: CASSPPESRWTEAFF. In nucleotides, the CDR3 is TGTGCCAGCAGTCCCCCAGAGAGTCGGTGGACTGAAGCTTTCTTT.

Note on this clonotype: A read error may explain this, as a much larger clone is one base away. This sequence joins TRBV11-2 and TRBJ2-7; D is undetermined. The CDR3 sequence is 14 residues long. The germline V gene has CDR1 SGHAT and CDR2 FQNNGV. The CDR3 protein is CASSLGFLLYEQNF. The CDR3 bases are TGTGCCAGCAGCTTAGGTTTCCTTCTCTACGAGCAGAACTTC.

This clonotype was seen a few times. The rearrangement joins TRBV11-2 to TRBJ1-2; D is perhaps TRBD1 (6 bases). V was cut by 5 bases and J by 8 bases, with 12 bases left in between. The CDR3 runs to 12 residues. Germline V lookup: CDR1 SGHAT, CDR2 FQNNGV. CDR3 nucleotide sequence: TGTGCCAGCAGCCAAGGGGGACTCGGCTACACCTTC. Protein sequence: CASSQGGLGYTF.

This clonotype was seen ten or more times. This chain joins TRBV7-2 and TRBJ1-2; D is unclear. The CDR3 extends over 13 amino acids. Germline CDR1 SGHTA, CDR2 FQGNSA. V was trimmed by 8 bases and J by 4 bases, leaving 14 bases between them. The CDR3 DNA sequence: TGTGCCAGCGACCGAGGGCAAATCTATGGCTACACCTTC. It codes for CASDRGQIYGYTF.

This clonotype was found many times. The J gene is TRBJ2-7, the V gene TRBV18; D is perhaps TRBD1 (5 bases). The CDR3 spans 13 residues. Germline V gives CDR1 KGHSH, CDR2 LQKENI. The V end lost 6 bases, the J end lost 1 base, and 10 bases lay between the germline ends. The CDR3 nucleotides are TGTGCCAGCTCTCCCGACAGATCCTACGAGCAGTACTTC. Translation gives CASSPDRSYEQYF.

At least ten counts were recorded for this clonotype. The chain is built from TRBV5-6 and TRBJ2-7; TRBD1 or TRBD2 may be the D gene (5 bases each). V lost 7 bases and J 3 bases, leaving 8 bases between the germline ends. Germline CDR1 and CDR2: SGHDT and YYEEEE. This CDR3 contains 11 residues. The CDR3 DNA is TGTGCCAGCGATGGGGGCTACGAGCAGTACTTC. Amino acids: CASDGGYEQYF.

As to this clonotype: A much bigger clone sits one base away, suggesting this may be a read error. V gene TRBV5-1 combines with J gene TRBJ2-7; D is uncertain. Germline V gene sequence: CDR1 SGHRS, CDR2 YFSETQ. V lost 0 bases and J lost 3, with 10 bases in between. This CDR3 contains 14 residues. The CDR3 region is CASSLETANYEQYF. CDR3 in DNA: TGCGCCAGCAGCTTGGAGACGGCAAACTACGAGCAGTACTTC.

In this sample, this clonotype turned up many times. The chain links TRBV29-1 to TRBJ2-7; no clear D gene. Germline V gene lookup returns CDR1 SQVTM and CDR2 ANQGSEA. V was clipped by 4 bases and J by 2 bases, with 6 bases between them. The CDR3 has 11 residues. CDR3 sequence reads: CSVGSPYEQYF. The CDR3 nucleotides are TGCAGCGTTGGGTCCCCCTACGAGCAGTACTTC.

This clonotype came up many times. The V and J genes are TRBV20-1 and TRBJ2-7; either TRBD1 or TRBD2 may supply D (5 bases each). Germline CDR1 DFQATT, CDR2 SNEGSKA (reference sequence). V was pared by 3 bases and J by 3 bases, with 18 bases between. There are 15 residues in the CDR3. The CDR3 DNA reads TGCAGTGCTAGTGATCCGGCAGGGAGTATCTACGAGCAGTACTTC. This encodes CSASDPAGSIYEQYF.

There are many counts of this clonotype. The chain uses TRBV28 and TRBJ2-1; 9 bases are shared with TRBD2. Germline V gene sequence: CDR1 MDHEN, CDR2 SYDVKM. The CDR3 is made up of 16 amino acids. Trimming cost V 5 bases and J 6 bases; bases outside gene matches: 11. CDR3 bases: TGTGCCAGCAGTCGCCCAAGCGGGAGGTCTCGCAATGAGCAGTTCTTC. Its translation is CASSRPSGRSRNEQFF.

Turning to this clonotype: A read error may explain this, as a much larger clone is one base away. Without the conserved terminal phenylalanine or tryptophan, this CDR3 likely stems from a read error. This CDR3 reads CSAGAGGGRNEQFS. The DNA of the CDR3 is TGCAGTGCTGGAGCGGGAGGAGGACGTAATGAGCAGTTCTCC. The chain has TRBV20-1 and TRBJ2-1; 9 bases agree with TRBD2. This CDR3 has 14 amino acids. With 5 bases clipped from V and 7 bases from J, the junction kept 9 bases outside the gene matches. The germline CDR1 and CDR2 sequences are DFQATT and SNEGSKA (reference sequence).

This clonotype was counted once. V and J are TRBV5-6 and TRBJ2-7, with unresolved D. Deletions cut 9 bases from V and 0 bases from J, with 16 bases between. From germline, CDR1 is SGHDT and CDR2 YYEEEE. The CDR3 loop spans 14 amino acids. The CDR3 sequence is CAMGPGHSSYEQYF. The CDR3 DNA reads as TGTGCCATGGGCCCCGGGCACAGCTCCTACGAGCAGTACTTC.

This clonotype was found many times. The chain links TRBV25-1 to TRBJ2-1, with TRBD2 identical over 8 bases. With V trimmed by 3 bases and J by 3 bases, 7 bases remained unmatched. Germline assignment: CDR1 MGHDK and CDR2 SYGVNS. This CDR3 spans 16 amino acids. CDR3 sequence: CASSDPGGRDYNEQFF. In DNA, the CDR3 is TGTGCCAGCAGTGACCCGGGGGGGCGAGACTACAATGAGCAGTTCTTC.

This clonotype was seen many times. CDR3 in amino acids: CSVALWRDYEQYF. As DNA, the CDR3 is TGCAGCGTGGCCCTATGGCGGGACTACGAGCAGTACTTC. The rearrangement joins TRBV29-1 to TRBJ2-7; a weak D match, TRBD2 (6 bases). CDR1 is SQVTM and CDR2 is ANQGSEA in the germline V gene. Trimming removed 6 bases from V and 3 bases from J, with 15 bases in between. The CDR3 contains 13 residues.